Here is one T cell receptor (beta chain) with its context. Its antigen is undetermined. Library preparation for TCR beta used quantitative 5'-RACE with molecular barcodes. TCRdb reprocessed the 5' RACE reads with MiXCR, giving one entry per CDR3 protein. The repertoire holds about 220,000 distinct CDR3 sequences, with 15% to 20% as singletons. These data originate in a study of CD8 T cells in ankylosing spondylitis. V lost 2 bases and J 1 base, leaving 12 bases between the germline ends. Germline-derived CDR1 and CDR2 are SGDLS and YYNGEE. The CDR3 covers 15 residues. Study-wide points: Clones that were linked to disease were CD8+ and were relatively rare in peripheral blood. The study looked at matched synovial fluid samples from ankylosing spondylitis patients. Disease-linked clones were reported to be significantly enriched there. Ankylosing spondylitis blood appeared to be characterized by a TCR beta motif of about eight highly homologous variants.

The sequencing input was blood, either unsorted or a sorted T cell fraction (not recorded which). This clonotype originated in a male donor with ankylosing spondylitis. V and J are TRBV9 and TRBJ1-2, with a weak D call TRBD1 (6 bases). The CDR3 DNA follows: TGTGCCAGCAGCGTCCGACAGGAAGTTAACTATGGCTACACCTTC. Residues: CASSVRQEVNYGYTF.